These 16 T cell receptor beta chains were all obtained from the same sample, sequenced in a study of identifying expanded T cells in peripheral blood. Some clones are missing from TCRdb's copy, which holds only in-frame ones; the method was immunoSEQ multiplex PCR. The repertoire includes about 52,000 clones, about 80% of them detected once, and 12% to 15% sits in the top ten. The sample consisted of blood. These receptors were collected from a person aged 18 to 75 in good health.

For the CDR3, the DNA is TGTGCCAGCAGCCCCCCCCGGTGGGTGGCTGAAGCTTTCTTT. Translation: CASSPPRWVAEAFF. This sequence joins TRBV7-2 and TRBJ1-1, with D unclear. Germline V CDR1 and CDR2: SGHTA, FQGNSA. The CDR3 has 14 residues. V was trimmed by 5 bases and J by 6 bases, leaving 16 bases between them.

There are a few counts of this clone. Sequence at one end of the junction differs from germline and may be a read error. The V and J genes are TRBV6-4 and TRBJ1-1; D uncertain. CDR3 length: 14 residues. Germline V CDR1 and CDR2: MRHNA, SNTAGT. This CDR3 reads CASRDSDMNTEAFF. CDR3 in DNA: TGTGCCAGCAGAGACTCCGACATGAACACTGAAGCTTTCTTT.

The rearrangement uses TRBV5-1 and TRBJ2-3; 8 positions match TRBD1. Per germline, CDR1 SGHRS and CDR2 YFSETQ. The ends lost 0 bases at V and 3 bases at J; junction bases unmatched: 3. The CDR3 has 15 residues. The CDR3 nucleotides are TGCGCCAGCAGCTTGGGGCAGGGGGCAACAGATACGCAGTATTTT. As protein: CASSLGQGATDTQYF.

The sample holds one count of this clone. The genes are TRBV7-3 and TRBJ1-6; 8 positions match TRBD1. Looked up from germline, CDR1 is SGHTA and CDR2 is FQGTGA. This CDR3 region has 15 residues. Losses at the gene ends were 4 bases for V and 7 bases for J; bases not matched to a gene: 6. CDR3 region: CASSSGQDPNSPLHF. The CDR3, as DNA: TGTGCCAGCAGCTCGGGACAGGACCCCAATTCACCCCTCCACTTT. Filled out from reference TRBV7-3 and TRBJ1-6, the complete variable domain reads GAGVSQTPSNKVTEKGKYVELRCDPISGHTALYWYRQSLGQGPEFLIYFQGTGAADDSGLPNDRFFAVRPEGSVSTLKIQRTERGDSAVYLCASSSGQDPNSPLHFGNGTRLTVT.

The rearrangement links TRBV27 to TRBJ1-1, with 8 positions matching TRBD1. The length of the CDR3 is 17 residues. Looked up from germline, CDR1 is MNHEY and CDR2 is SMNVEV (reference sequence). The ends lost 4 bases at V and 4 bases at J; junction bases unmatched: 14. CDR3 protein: CASSSRDRRIGGTEAFF. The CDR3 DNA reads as TGTGCCAGCAGTTCCCGGGACAGGAGAATCGGCGGCACTGAAGCTTTCTTT.

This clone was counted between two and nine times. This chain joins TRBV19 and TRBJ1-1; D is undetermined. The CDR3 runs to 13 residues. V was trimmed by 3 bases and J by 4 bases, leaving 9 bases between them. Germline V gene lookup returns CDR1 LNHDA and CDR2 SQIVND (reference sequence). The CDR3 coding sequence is TGTGCCAGTAGTATCACCAGAAGCACTGAAGCTTTCTTT. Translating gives CASSITRSTEAFF.

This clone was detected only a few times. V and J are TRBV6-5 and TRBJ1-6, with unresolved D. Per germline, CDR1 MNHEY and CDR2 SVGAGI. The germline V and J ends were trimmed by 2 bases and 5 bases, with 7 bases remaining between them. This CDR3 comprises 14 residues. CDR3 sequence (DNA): TGTGCCAGCAGTTACGGACGGAATAATTCACCCCTCCACTTT. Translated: CASSYGRNNSPLHF.

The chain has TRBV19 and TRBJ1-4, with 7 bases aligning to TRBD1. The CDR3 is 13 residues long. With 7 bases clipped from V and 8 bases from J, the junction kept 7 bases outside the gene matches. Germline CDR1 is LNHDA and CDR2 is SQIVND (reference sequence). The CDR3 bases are TGTGCCAGTAAGCACAGGGGAACGGAAAAACTGTTTTTT. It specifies CASKHRGTEKLFF.

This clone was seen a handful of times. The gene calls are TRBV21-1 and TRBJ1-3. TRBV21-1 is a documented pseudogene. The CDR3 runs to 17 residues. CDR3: CASSKGRRRNSGNTIYF. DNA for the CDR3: TGTGCCAGCAGCAAAGGAAGACGGAGGAACTCTGGAAACACCATATATTTT.

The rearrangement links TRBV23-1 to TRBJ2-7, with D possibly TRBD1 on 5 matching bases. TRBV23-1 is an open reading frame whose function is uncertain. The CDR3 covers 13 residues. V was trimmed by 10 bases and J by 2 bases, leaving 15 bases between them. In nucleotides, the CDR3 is TGCGCCACGAGGAGACAGTTTACCTACGAGCAGTACTTC. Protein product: CATRRQFTYEQYF.

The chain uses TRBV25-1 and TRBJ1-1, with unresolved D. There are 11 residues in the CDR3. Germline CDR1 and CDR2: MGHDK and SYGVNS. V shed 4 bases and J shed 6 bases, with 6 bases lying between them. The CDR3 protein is CASSGRAEAFF. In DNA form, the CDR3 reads TGTGCCAGCAGTGGTCGGGCTGAAGCTTTCTTT.

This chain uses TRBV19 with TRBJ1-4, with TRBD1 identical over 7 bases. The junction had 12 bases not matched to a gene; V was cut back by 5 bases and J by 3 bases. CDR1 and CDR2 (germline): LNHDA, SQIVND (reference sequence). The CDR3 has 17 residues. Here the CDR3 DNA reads TGTGCCAGTAGTGGGGACCGTCGAGGGGGCTCTAATGAAAAACTGTTTTTT. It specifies CASSGDRRGGSNEKLFF.

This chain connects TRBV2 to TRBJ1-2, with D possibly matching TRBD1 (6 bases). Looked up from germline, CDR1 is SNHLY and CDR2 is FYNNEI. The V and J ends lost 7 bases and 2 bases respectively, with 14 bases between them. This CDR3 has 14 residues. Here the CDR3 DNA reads TGTGCCAGCACGAGCCGCGGACAGAACTATGGCTACACCTTC. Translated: CASTSRGQNYGYTF.

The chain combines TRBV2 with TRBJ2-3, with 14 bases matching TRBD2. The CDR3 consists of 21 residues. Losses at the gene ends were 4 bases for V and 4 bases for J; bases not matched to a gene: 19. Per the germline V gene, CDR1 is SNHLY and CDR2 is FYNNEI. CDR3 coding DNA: TGTGCCAGCAGTGTACCTACCCCCGGGACTAGCGGGGGAGGGCCCCCAGATACGCAGTATTTT. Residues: CASSVPTPGTSGGGPPDTQYF.

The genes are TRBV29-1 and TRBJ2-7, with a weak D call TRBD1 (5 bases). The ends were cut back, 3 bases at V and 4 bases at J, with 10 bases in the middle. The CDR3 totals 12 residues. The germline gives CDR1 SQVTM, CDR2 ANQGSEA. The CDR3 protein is CSVETARYEQYF. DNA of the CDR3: TGCAGCGTTGAGACAGCACGATACGAGCAGTACTTC.

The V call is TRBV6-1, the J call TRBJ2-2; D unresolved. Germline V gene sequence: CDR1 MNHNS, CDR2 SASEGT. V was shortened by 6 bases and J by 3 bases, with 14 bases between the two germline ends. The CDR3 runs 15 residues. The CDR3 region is CASRVKSRDTGELFF. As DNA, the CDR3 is TGTGCCAGCAGAGTGAAAAGTAGGGACACCGGGGAGCTGTTTTTT.